This T cell receptor (beta chain) was identified during a study of post-analysis software for immune sequencing data. At the level of the study: Disease courses included relapsing-remitting, secondary progressive and progressive-relapsing multiple sclerosis.

Study-level points and caveats: In patients, TRBV5-6, TRBV5-1 and TRBV20-1 belonged to five or six TRBV segments found more frequently than in controls. When the samples were clustered directly with F measure, those that had been prepared in the same batch showed strong co-clustering. The study found significantly lower normalized Chao1 diversity in multiple sclerosis patients than in controls.

Comment on this clonotype: Its target is not known.

Included in the TCR beta cDNA libraries were unique molecular identifiers. About 500,000 cDNA molecules were obtained per 1 to 10 million input T cells. TCRdb reprocessed the PCR reads via MiXCR and lists one record per CDR3 protein. The sample carries over 700,000 distinct CDR3 sequences, just under 30% recorded once. The V gene's germline CDR1 is LGHDT and CDR2 YNNKEL (reference sequence). This CDR3 region has 14 residues. Sequenced material: blood. This chain joins TRBV3-1 and TRBJ2-5; D remains ambiguous. The J call may not be correct, given that the DNA end is closer to TRBJ2-7. The receptor was isolated from a girl between 10 and 17 years old with multiple sclerosis. CDR3 protein: CASSQEAVIHEQYF. CDR3 nucleotides: TGTGCCAGCAGCCAAGAGGCAGTTATCCACGAGCAGTACTTC.